The clone carrying this TCR beta chain was recorded only once. The PCR made use of 60 Vbeta and 13 Jbeta primers. Here immunoSEQ multiplex PCR was the method, and the copy in TCRdb shows in-frame clones only, minus some. The sample has 100,000 to 150,000 clones, around 76% seen once; the top ten hold about 13%. The sample comes from a study of cytomegalovirus exposure and HLA in healthy donors. The V gene end was trimmed by 1 base and the J gene end by 3 bases; junction bases not matched to a gene: 3. CDR3 length: 15 amino acids. Germline V lookup: CDR1 SGHDT, CDR2 YYEEEE. The TCR sequence derives from a woman aged 55-69 years in good health and CMV-seropositive. The sample was PBMCs. The chain recombines TRBV5-6 with TRBJ2-5; 10 nucleotides align to TRBD1. CDR3 DNA: TGTGCCAGCAGCTTGATTGGACAGGGGGAAGAGACCCAGTACTTC. As protein: CASSLIGQGEETQYF.